Listed here is a single TCR beta chain. Its antigen is not known. Trimming pared 5 bases from V and 6 bases from J, leaving 18 bases between. Per germline, CDR1 LGHNA and CDR2 YSLEER. CDR3 size: 15 residues. TCRdb recomputed calls from the 5' RACE reads with MiXCR, one row per CDR3 protein. This table holds about 7,200 distinct CDR3 sequences, around a tenth found once. These data come from a study of spatial heterogeneity in lung cancer. The wider study: Fewer alpha-chain than beta-chain sequences were consistently detected. The correlation between TCR transcript counts in tumor regions and a T cell module score from matched bulk RNA-seq was strong.

Indicated time point: sample taken at primary tumor resection. Patients with untreated early-stage non-small cell lung cancer, numbering approximately 79, were the donors. Notes on the study in general: Mutation tallies in tumors tracked expanded intratumoral alpha and beta TCR counts.

The sequence derives from a female donor with early-stage non-small cell lung cancer. This chain connects TRBV4-3 to TRBJ2-3, with D perhaps TRBD2 (6 bases). Sequences were derived from lung tumor tissue, sampled at surgery. CDR3 loop: CASSSGGSARDTQYF. CDR3 sequence (DNA): TGCGCCAGCAGCTCCGGGGGATCGGCCAGGGATACGCAGTATTTT.